This T cell receptor beta chain was captured in a study of control samples from healthy donors and cancer patients. This CDR3 has 13 residues. Generated by immunoSEQ multiplex PCR, the TCRdb table keeps only in-frame clones and is missing some. The sample includes 150,000 or so clones, 80% to 95% of them seen just once. The specimen was blood. The clonotype comes from a man aged 18 to 30 in good health. The V and J genes are TRBV21-1 and TRBJ2-2; TRBD1, the table's D call, was not compared with the DNA. TRBV21-1 is designated a pseudogene. This chain's CDR3 is CASSKEDRRELFF. The CDR3 DNA sequence: TGTGCCAGCAGCAAAGAGGACAGACGGGAGCTGTTTTTT.